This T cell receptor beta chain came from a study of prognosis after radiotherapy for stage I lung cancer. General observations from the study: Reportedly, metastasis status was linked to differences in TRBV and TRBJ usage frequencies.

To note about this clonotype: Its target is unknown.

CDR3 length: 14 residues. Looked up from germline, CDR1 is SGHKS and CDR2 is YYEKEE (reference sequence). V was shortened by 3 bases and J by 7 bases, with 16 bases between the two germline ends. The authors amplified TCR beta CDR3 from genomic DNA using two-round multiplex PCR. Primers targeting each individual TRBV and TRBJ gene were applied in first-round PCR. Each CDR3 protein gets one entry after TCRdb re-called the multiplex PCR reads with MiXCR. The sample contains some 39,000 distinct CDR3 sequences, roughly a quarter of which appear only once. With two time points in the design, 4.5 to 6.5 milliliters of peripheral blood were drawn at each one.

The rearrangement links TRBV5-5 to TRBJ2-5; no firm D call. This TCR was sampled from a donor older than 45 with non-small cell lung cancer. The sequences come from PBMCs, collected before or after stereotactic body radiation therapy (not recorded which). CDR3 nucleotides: TGTGCCAGCAGCTCTTACACGGGCGGTCGGACCCAGTACTTC. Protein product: CASSSYTGGRTQYF. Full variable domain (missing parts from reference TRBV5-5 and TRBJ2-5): DAGVTQSPTHLIKTRGQQVTLRCSPISGHKSVSWYQQVLGQGPQFIFQYYEKEERGRGNFPDRFSARQFPNYSSELNVNALLLGDSALYLCASSSYTGGRTQYFGPGTRLLVL.